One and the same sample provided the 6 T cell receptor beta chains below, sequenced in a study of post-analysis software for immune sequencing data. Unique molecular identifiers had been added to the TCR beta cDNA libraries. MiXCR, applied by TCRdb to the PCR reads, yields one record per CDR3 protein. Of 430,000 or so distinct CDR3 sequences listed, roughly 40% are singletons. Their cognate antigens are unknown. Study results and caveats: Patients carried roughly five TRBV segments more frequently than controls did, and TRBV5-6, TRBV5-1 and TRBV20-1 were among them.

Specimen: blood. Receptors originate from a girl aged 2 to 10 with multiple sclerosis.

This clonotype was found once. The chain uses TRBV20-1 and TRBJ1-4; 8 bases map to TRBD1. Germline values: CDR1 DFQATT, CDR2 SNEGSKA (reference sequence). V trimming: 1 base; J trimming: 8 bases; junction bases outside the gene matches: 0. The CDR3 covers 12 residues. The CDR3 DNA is TGCAGTGCTAGAGCAGGGGGCGAAAAACTGTTTTTT. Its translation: CSARAGGEKLFF.

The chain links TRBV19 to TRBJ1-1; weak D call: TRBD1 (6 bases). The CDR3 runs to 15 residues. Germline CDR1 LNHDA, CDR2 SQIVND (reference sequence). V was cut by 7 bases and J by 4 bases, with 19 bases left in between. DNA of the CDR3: TGTGCCAGTACCACCTATAGTGGGGGCGGCACTGAAGCTTTCTTT. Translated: CASTTYSGGGTEAFF.

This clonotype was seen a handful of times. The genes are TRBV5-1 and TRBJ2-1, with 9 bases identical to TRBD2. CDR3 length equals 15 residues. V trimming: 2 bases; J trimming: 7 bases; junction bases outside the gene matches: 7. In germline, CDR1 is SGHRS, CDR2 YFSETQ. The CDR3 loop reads CASSLTLSGRNEQFF. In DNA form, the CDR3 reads TGCGCCAGCAGCTTAACCCTTAGCGGGAGAAATGAGCAGTTCTTC.

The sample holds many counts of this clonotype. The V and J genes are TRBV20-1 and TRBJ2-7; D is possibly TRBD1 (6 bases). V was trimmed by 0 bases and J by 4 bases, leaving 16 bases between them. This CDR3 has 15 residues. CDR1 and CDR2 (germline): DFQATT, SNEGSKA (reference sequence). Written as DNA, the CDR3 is TGCAGTGCTAGAGATGAACAGGGTTGGAGTTACGAGCAGTACTTC. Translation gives CSARDEQGWSYEQYF.

The CDR3 reads CASSKVRGARDRGPKSYEQYV. CDR3 in DNA: TGTGCCAGCAGCAAAGTAAGAGGGGCTAGGGACAGGGGGCCGAAGTCCTACGAGCAGTACGTC. The chain uses TRBV21-1 and TRBJ2-7; TRBD1, the table's D call, was not compared with the DNA. TRBV21-1 is shown as a pseudogene. This CDR3 spans 21 amino acids.

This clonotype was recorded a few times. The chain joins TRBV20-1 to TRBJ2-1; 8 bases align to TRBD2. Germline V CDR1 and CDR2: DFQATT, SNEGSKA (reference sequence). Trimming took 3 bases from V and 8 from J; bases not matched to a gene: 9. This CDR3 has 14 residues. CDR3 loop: CSARRGAAGYEQFF. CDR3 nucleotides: TGCAGTGCTAGGCGGGGGGCCGCGGGATATGAGCAGTTCTTC.